This paragraph reports one T cell receptor (beta chain). Its antigen remains unknown. The germline gives CDR1 SNHLY, CDR2 FYNNEI. Trimming took off 3 bases at V and 4 bases at J, with 13 bases between the two ends. This CDR3 has 14 amino acids. The authors reverse transcribed roughly 0.5 to 1 ug RNA with random hexamers. A single record per CDR3 protein comes from TCRdb applying MiXCR to the immunoSEQ multiplex PCR reads. The sample lists fewer than 150,000 distinct CDR3 sequences, 95% occurring once. The data are from a study of CD8 T cells in Susac syndrome. Study background: Within the sequenced group of Susac syndrome patients, roughly six showed active disease and about eight were in remission. Patients with Susac syndrome were therapy-naive, on corticosteroids, or on intravenous immunoglobulin alone at the time that blood was drawn.

Patients with Susac syndrome fulfilled recently defined diagnostic criteria for definite or probable disease. Study results and caveats: Susac-specific public clones were found in total CD8+ and CD8+ TEMRA repertoires, numbering 15 to 20 and five, respectively.

This TCR derives from a human donor with Susac syndrome. The rearrangement uses TRBV2 and TRBJ2-7; D not certain. Specimen: CD8+ T cells from PBMCs. CDR3 region: CASSEPSQGYEQYF. The CDR3 coding sequence is TGTGCCAGCAGTGAGCCATCCCAAGGGTACGAGCAGTACTTC.